The sequence of this T cell receptor beta chain was determined in a study of vaccination effects on CD4 cells after COVID-19. Study-level background: Participants got two doses of BNT162b2 or mRNA-1273 vaccine.

General study results and limits: Whether induced by infection or by vaccine, clones showed marked clonal contraction late after vaccination. The study dataset contains few convalescent patients and includes no early post-infection timepoints.

Peptide-pool stimulation followed by sequencing identified expanded antigen-specific CD4+ clonotypes in the ViraFEST assay. CD4+ T cell isolation took place after approximately 11 days of culture. Prior SARS-CoV-2 infection was absent in the vaccine recipients, as shown by negative nucleocapsid antibodies. The authors exchanged half the medium for IL-2 medium on days 3 and 7. The table came from immunoSEQ multiplex PCR; TCRdb's copy has only in-frame clones and leaves some out. Among 55,000 to 80,000 clones listed, 80% were seen once. Germline-derived CDR1 and CDR2 are LGHDT and YNNKEL (reference sequence). Trimming cost V 3 bases and J 7 bases, with 10 bases left between them. This CDR3 contains 14 residues. This clone was counted only a few times. Its antigen is unknown.

The specimen was CD4+ T cells from PBMCs cultured with SARS-CoV-2 spike peptides, collected before COVID-19 vaccination. The V gene is TRBV3-1 (or the pseudogene TRBV3-2), the J gene TRBJ1-6, with D maybe TRBD1 (5 bases). This receptor was obtained from a human donor who received a COVID-19 vaccine. CDR3 DNA sequence: TGTGCCAGCAGCCAGCACCGGGACAATTCACCCCTCCACTTT. Translating it yields CASSQHRDNSPLHF.